Shown below are 5 T cell receptor beta chains from a single sample sequenced in a study of T cell changes during pregnancy in multiple sclerosis. Clones were sequenced by immunoSEQ multiplex PCR, and TCRdb holds only the in-frame ones, with some missing. This sample has about 47,000 clones, with 75% to 90% found just once. The sequences come from CD8+ T cells from peripheral blood mononuclear cells, collected in the second trimester of pregnancy. Receptors were obtained from a female donor with multiple sclerosis, enrolled in a pregnancy study.

The chain carries TRBV10-3 and TRBJ2-7, with D maybe TRBD2 (5 bases). V was shortened by 3 bases and J by 0 bases, with 12 bases between the two germline ends. The CDR3 loop spans 15 amino acids. The V gene's germline CDR1 is ENHRY and CDR2 SYGVKD. The CDR3 DNA sequence: TGTGCCATCAGTGAAGCGGCGAGTACCTCCTACGAGCAGTACTTC. It translates to CAISEAASTSYEQYF.

The chain uses TRBV30 and TRBJ1-1; D gene unclear. Germline V gives CDR1 GTSNPN, CDR2 SVGIG (reference sequence). V was clipped by 3 bases and J by 1 base, with 6 bases between them. The CDR3 consists of 12 residues. The DNA of the CDR3 is TGTGCCTGGAGGTCGGGGAACACTGAAGCTTTCTTT. It translates to CAWRSGNTEAFF.

The gene calls are TRBV6-4 and TRBJ2-2; D gene unclear. V lost 2 bases and J lost 4, with 8 bases in between. The CDR3 has 14 residues. Germline V gives CDR1 MRHNA, CDR2 SNTAGT. This CDR3 is CASSDAPSTGELFF. The CDR3 nucleotides read TGTGCCAGCAGTGACGCCCCCAGCACCGGGGAGCTGTTTTTT.

This chain links TRBV9 with TRBJ2-3, with 10 positions matching TRBD1. Trimming cost V 3 bases and J 0 bases; bases outside gene matches: 7. CDR1 SGDLS and CDR2 YYNGEE come from the germline V gene. The CDR3 runs to 17 residues. CDR3 loop: CASSAPGQGYSTDTQYF. The CDR3 DNA follows: TGTGCCAGCAGCGCCCCGGGACAGGGGTATAGCACAGATACGCAGTATTTT.

The chain recombines TRBV7-8 with TRBJ2-5; TRBD2 agrees at 11 bases. This CDR3 has 17 residues. Germline V CDR1 and CDR2: SGHVS, FQNEAQ. With V trimmed by 2 bases and J by 4 bases, 9 bases remained unmatched. The CDR3 nucleotides are TGTGCCAGCAGCTTACCTAGCGGGGGGCGGGTTGGAGAGACCCAGTACTTC. Translating gives CASSLPSGGRVGETQYF.